What follows describes a single T cell receptor beta chain. This CDR3 is also generated by other DNA sequences in the sample. The data were obtained in a study of blood T cell repertoires in COVID-19. Study in general: Sites in the United States, Italy and Spain provided acute and convalescent COVID-19 samples.

Profiled with immunoSEQ multiplex PCR; TCRdb holds only in-frame clones, not every one. Found here are fewer than 250,000 clones, approximately 80% of them singletons; the top ten hold about 10%. CDR1 and CDR2 from the germline V gene are SGHRS and YFSETQ. Trimming pared 0 bases from V and 0 bases from J, leaving 4 bases between. The CDR3 is 14 residues long. The chain is built from TRBV5-1 and TRBJ1-3; no reliable D call. Sequenced sample: peripheral blood. The clonotype originates from a woman aged 80 or over with COVID-19, enrolled during active disease. CDR3 nucleotides: TGCGCCAGCAGCTTGGGCAGCTCTGGAAACACCATATATTTT. This encodes CASSLGSSGNTIYF.